This T cell receptor (beta chain) was recorded in a study of T cell repertoires in cytomegalovirus infection. Background on the study: Use of recently identified HLA-C-restricted and well-studied HLA-B-restricted CMV epitopes was part of the study. Evidence of both CMV infection and a matching HLA type came from public TCR beta signatures.

V lost 2 bases, J lost 7 bases, and 9 bases stayed unmatched. Germline CDR1 and CDR2: SGHNT and YYREEE (reference sequence). The CDR3 covers 17 residues. MiXCR was run by TCRdb on the reads, yielding one entry per CDR3 protein. The table shows under 150,000 distinct CDR3 sequences, with over 25% occurring only once. Study outcomes and limitations: The study found HLA-C-restricted CMV-specific TCR beta clonotypes dominating the ex vivo response.

As concerns this clonotype: Its antigen remains unidentified.

The chain is built from TRBV5-4 and TRBJ2-1, with TRBD2 matching over 13 bases. Specimen: CD8+ T cells from cultured PBMCs, collected from culture after CMV antigen stimulation. The TCR was taken from a human donor in good health (CMV status not recorded). Some clones in this sample may be carry-over from other donors' samples. The CDR3 reads CASSFSLLAGGINEQFF. CDR3 bases: TGTGCCAGCAGCTTTTCCTTACTAGCGGGGGGGATAAATGAGCAGTTCTTC.